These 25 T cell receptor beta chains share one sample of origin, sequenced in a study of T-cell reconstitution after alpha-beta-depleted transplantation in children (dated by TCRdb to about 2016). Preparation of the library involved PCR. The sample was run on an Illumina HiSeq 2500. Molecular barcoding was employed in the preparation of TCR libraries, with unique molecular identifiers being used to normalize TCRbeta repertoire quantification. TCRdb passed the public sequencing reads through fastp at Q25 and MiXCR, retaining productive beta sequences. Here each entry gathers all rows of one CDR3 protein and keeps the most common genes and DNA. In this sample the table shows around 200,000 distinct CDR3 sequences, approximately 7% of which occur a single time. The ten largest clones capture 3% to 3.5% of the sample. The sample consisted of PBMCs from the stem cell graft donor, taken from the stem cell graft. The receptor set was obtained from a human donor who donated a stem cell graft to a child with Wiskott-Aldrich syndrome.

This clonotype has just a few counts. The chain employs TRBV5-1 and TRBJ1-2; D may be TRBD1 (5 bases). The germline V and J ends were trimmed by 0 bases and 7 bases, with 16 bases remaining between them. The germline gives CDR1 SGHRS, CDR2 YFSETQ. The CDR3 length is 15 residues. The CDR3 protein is CASSLGLEGPFGYTF. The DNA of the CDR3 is TGCGCCAGCAGCTTGGGATTGGAGGGGCCATTTGGCTACACCTTC. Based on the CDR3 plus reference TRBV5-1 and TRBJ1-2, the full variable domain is KAGVTQTPRYLIKTRGQQVTLSCSPISGHRSVSWYQQTPGQGLQFLFEYFSETQRNKGNFPGRFSGRQFSNSRSEMNVSTLELGDSALYLCASSLGLEGPFGYTFGSGTRLTVV.

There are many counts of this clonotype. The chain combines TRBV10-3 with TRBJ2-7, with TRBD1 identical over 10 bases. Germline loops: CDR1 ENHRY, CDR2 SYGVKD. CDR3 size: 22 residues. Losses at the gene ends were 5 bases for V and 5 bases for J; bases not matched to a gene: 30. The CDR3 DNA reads TGTGCCATCAGTCCTGTTCTACAACCCGGGACAGGGGTCAAAAGCCCACAAAACGAGCAGTACTTC. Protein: CAISPVLQPGTGVKSPQNEQYF.

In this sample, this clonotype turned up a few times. In nucleotides, the CDR3 is TGCGCCAGCAGCTTGATTCAGGGGGCGGATGAAAAACTGTTTTTT. This gives the protein CASSLIQGADEKLFF. V and J are TRBV5-1 and TRBJ1-4; 8 bases agree with TRBD1. Germline lookup yields CDR1 SGHRS and CDR2 YFSETQ. The CDR3 is made up of 15 amino acids. J gave up 6 bases and V 1 base, and 5 bases lay outside the gene matches.

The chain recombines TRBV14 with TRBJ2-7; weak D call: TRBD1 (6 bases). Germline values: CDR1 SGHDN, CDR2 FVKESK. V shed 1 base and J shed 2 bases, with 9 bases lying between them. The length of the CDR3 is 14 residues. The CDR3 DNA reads TGTGCCAGCAGCCAAGCAGGGGTCCCCTACGAGCAGTACTTC. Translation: CASSQAGVPYEQYF. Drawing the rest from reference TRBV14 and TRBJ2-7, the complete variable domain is EAGVTQFPSHSVIEKGQTVTLRCDPISGHDNLYWYRRVMGKEIKFLLHFVKESKQDESGMPNNRFLAERTGGTYSTLKVQPAELEDSGVYFCASSQAGVPYEQYFGPGTRLTVT.

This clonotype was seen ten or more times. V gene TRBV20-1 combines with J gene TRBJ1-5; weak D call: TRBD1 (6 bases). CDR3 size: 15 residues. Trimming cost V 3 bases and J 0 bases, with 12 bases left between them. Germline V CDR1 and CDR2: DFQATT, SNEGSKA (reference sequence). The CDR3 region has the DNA TGCAGTGCTAGGTTGGGACACTATAGCAATCAGCCCCAGCATTTT. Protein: CSARLGHYSNQPQHF.

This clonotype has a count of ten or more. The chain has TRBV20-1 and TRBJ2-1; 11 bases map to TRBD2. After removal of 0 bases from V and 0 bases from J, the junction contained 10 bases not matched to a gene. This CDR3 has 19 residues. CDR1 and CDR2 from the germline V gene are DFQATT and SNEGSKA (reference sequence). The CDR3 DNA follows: TGCAGTGCTAGAGATCTCCTAGCGGGAGGCTTGAGCTCCTACAATGAGCAGTTCTTC. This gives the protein CSARDLLAGGLSSYNEQFF.

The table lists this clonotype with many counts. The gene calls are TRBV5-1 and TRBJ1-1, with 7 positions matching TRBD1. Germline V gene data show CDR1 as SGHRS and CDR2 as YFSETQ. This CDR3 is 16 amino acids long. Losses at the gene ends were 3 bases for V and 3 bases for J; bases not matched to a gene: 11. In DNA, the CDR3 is TGCGCCAGCAGCTCCCTGGGACAGCGAGTCGACACTGAAGCTTTCTTT. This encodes CASSSLGQRVDTEAFF.

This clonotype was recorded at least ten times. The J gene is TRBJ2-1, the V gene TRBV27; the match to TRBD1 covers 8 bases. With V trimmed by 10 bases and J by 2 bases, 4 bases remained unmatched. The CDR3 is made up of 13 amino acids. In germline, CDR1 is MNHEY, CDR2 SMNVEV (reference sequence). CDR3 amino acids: CAIRGQTYNEQFF. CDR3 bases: TGTGCCATCAGGGGGCAGACCTACAATGAGCAGTTCTTC.

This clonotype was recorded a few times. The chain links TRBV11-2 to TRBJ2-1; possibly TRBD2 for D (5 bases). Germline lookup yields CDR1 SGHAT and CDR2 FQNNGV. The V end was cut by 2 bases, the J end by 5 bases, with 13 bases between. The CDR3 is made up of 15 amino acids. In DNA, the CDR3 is TGTGCCAGCAGCTTATGGACGGGAATCAACAATGAGCAGTTCTTC. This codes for CASSLWTGINNEQFF.

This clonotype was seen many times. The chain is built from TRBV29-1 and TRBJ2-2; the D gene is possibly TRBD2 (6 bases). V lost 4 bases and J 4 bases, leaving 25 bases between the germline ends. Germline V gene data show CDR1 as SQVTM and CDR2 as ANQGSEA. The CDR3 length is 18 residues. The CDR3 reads CSVAPIRGSGPSTGELFF. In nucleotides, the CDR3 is TGCAGCGTTGCGCCCATTCGAGGGAGCGGGCCTTCCACCGGGGAGCTGTTTTTT.

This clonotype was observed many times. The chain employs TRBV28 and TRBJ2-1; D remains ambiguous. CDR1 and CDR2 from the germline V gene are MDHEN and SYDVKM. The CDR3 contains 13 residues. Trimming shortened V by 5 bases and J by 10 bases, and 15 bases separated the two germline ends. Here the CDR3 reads CASSGRGVKEQFF. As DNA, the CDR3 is TGTGCCAGCAGTGGTCGCGGAGTAAAAGAGCAGTTCTTC.

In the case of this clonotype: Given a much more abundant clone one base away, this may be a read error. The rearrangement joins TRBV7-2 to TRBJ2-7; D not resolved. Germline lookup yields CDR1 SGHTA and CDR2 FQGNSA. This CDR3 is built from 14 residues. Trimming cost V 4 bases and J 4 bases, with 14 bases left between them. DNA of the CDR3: TGTGCCAGCAGCTCTCAAAATGGCTTGTACGAGCAGTACTTC. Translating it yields CASSSQNGLYEQYF.

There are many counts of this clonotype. Here the CDR3 DNA reads TGTGCCAGCAGTTACCCCGGACTAGCGGGAAACGAGCAGTACTTC. It encodes CASSYPGLAGNEQYF. The rearrangement uses TRBV6-5 and TRBJ2-7; TRBD2 matches at 12 bases. Germline values: CDR1 MNHEY, CDR2 SVGAGI. The CDR3 loop spans 15 amino acids. J was trimmed by 5 bases and V by 2 bases; bases with no gene match: 4.

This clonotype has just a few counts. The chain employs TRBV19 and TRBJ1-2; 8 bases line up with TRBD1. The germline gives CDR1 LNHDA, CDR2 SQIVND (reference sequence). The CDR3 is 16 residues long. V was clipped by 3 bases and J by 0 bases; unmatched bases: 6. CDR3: CASSIRTGNPNYGYTF. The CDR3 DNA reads TGTGCCAGTAGTATTCGGACAGGGAACCCTAACTATGGCTACACCTTC.

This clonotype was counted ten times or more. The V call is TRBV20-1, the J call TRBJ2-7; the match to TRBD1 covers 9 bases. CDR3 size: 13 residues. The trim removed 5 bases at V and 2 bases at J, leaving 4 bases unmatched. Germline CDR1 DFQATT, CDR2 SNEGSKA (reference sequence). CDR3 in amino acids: CSASGTGPYEQYF. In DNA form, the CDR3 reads TGCAGTGCTTCCGGGACAGGGCCCTACGAGCAGTACTTC.

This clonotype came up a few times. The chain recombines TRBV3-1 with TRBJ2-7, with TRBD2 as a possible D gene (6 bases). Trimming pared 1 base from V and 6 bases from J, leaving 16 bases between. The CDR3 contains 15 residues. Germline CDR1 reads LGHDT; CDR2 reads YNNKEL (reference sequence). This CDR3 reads CASSQVSGGTGEQYF. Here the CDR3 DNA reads TGTGCCAGCAGCCAAGTTTCCGGAGGGACGGGCGAGCAGTACTTC.

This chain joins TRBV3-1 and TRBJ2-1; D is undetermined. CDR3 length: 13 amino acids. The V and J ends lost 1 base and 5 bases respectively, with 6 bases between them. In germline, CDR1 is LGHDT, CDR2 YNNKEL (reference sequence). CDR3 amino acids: CASSQALNNEQFF. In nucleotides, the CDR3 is TGTGCCAGCAGCCAAGCCCTCAACAATGAGCAGTTCTTC.

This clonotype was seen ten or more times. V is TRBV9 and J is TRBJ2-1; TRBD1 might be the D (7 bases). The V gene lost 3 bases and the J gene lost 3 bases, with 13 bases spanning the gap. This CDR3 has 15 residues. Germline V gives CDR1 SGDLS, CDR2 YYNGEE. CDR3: CASSAEGDSYNEQFF. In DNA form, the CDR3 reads TGTGCCAGCAGCGCGGAGGGGGACAGCTACAATGAGCAGTTCTTC.

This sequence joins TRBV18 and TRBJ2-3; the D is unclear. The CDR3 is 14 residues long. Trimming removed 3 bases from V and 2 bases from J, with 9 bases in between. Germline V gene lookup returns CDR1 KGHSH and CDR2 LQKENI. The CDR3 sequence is CASSPSPATDTQYF. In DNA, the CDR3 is TGTGCCAGCTCACCGTCTCCAGCCACAGATACGCAGTATTTT.

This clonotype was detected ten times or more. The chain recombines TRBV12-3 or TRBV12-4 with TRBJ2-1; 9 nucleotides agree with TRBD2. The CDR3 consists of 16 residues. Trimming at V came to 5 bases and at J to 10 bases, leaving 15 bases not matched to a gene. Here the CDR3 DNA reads TGTGCCAGCAGTCCCGGGGGGGGGACTAGCTCAAGGGAGCAGTTCTTC. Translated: CASSPGGGTSSREQFF.

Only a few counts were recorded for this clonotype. This chain's CDR3 is CASSLQGGVGSGANVLTF. Here the CDR3 DNA reads TGTGCCAGCAGCTTACAGGGTGGCGTTGGCTCTGGGGCCAACGTCCTGACTTTC. The chain uses TRBV11-1 and TRBJ2-6; the D gene is possibly TRBD1 (5 bases). Trimming removed 2 bases at V and 0 bases at J, with 14 bases between. The CDR3 runs 18 residues. Germline CDR1 reads SGHAT; CDR2 reads FQDESV (reference sequence).

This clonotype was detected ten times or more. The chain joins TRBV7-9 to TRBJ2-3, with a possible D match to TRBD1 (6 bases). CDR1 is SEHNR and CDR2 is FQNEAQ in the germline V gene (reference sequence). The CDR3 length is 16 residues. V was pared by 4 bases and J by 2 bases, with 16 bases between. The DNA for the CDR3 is TGTGCCAGCAGCTCCCGGGACACGGGGAACACAGATACGCAGTATTTT. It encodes CASSSRDTGNTDTQYF.

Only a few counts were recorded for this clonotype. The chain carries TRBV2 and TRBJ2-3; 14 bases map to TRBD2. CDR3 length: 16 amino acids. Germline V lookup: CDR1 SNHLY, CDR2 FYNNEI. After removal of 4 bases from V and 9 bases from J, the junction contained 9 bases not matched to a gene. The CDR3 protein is CASSASTSGGGGTQYF. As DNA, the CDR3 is TGTGCCAGCAGTGCCTCGACTAGCGGGGGGGGAGGAACGCAGTATTTT.

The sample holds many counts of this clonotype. The CDR3 spells CATSAGTPSGELFF. In DNA form, the CDR3 reads TGTGCCACCAGTGCCGGGACTCCTTCCGGGGAGCTGTTTTTT. The chain recombines TRBV24-1 with TRBJ2-2; a weak D match, TRBD2 (6 bases). The CDR3 runs to 14 residues. The germline V gene encodes CDR1 KGHDR and CDR2 SFDVKD. Trimming shortened V by 5 bases and J by 6 bases, and 12 bases separated the two germline ends.

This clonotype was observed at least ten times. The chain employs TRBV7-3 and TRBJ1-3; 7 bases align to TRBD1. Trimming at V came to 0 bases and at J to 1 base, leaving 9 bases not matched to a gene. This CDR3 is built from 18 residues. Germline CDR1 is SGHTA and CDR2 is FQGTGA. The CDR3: CASSLTPDRVNSGNTIYF. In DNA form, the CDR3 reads TGTGCCAGCAGCTTAACTCCAGACAGGGTGAATTCTGGAAACACCATATATTTT.